The 13 T cell receptor beta chains listed next were all sequenced from one sample in a study of multiple sclerosis patients with progressive multifocal leukoencephalopathy. Assay: immunoSEQ multiplex PCR; the TCRdb copy retains only in-frame clones and omits some. Of tens of thousands of clones listed, more than 70% are singletons. Time point meaning: time of PML onset. This sample comprised PBMCs, obtained from a patient treated with natalizumab. Every receptor here comes from a woman aged 25-40 years with progressive multifocal leukoencephalopathy.

The chain employs TRBV11-2 and TRBJ2-4; weak D call: TRBD1 (5 bases). CDR3 length: 14 residues. V was pared by 5 bases and J by 3 bases, with 11 bases between. Looked up from germline, CDR1 is SGHAT and CDR2 is FQNNGV. Here the CDR3 DNA reads TGTGCCAGCAGCCCCCAGGGAAACAAAAACATTCAGTACTTC. Its protein product is CASSPQGNKNIQYF.

The sample holds one count of this clone. The V and J genes are TRBV7-2 and TRBJ2-2; 8 bases are a match to TRBD1. The V gene's germline CDR1 is SGHTA and CDR2 FQGNSA. This CDR3 region has 16 residues. V shed 5 bases and J 5 bases; nucleotides not matched to a gene: 10. The CDR3: CASSPWTGRLTGELFF. The CDR3 region has the DNA TGTGCCAGCAGCCCGTGGACAGGGAGGCTAACCGGGGAGCTGTTTTTT. Variable domain in full (rest from reference TRBV7-2 and TRBJ2-2): GAGVSQSPSNKVTEKGKDVELRCDPISGHTALYWYRQSLGQGLEFLIYFQGNSAPDKSGLPSDRFSAERTGGSVSTLTIQRTQQEDSAVYLCASSPWTGRLTGELFFGEGSRLTVL.

The chain uses TRBV19 and TRBJ1-5, with D perhaps matching TRBD1 (6 bases). This CDR3 is built from 12 residues. V lost 7 bases and J lost 7, with 11 bases in between. Germline V lookup: CDR1 LNHDA, CDR2 SQIVND (reference sequence). The CDR3 DNA follows: TGTGCCAGTAAACAGGGTTGGCAGCCCCAGCATTTT. Amino acids: CASKQGWQPQHF.

J is TRBJ2-1 and V is TRBV19; D not resolved. V dropped 1 base and J dropped 4 bases, with 5 bases sitting between them. Germline values: CDR1 LNHDA, CDR2 SQIVND (reference sequence). The length of the CDR3 is 13 residues. CDR3 sequence (DNA): TGTGCCAGTAGTATAGTTCGGTACAATGAGCAGTTCTTC. Its translation: CASSIVRYNEQFF.

The chain couples TRBV6-5 to TRBJ2-7; 10 nucleotides match TRBD1. The J segment lost 3 bases and the V segment lost 7 bases, leaving 6 bases of the junction unmatched. From germline, CDR1 is MNHEY and CDR2 SVGAGI. The CDR3 covers 14 residues. In DNA, the CDR3 is TGTGCCAGCAAGAGGGGACAGGGGATCTACGAGCAGTACTTC. It codes for CASKRGQGIYEQYF.

The V gene is TRBV11-2, the J gene TRBJ2-7; D remains unclear. Germline assignment: CDR1 SGHAT and CDR2 FQNNGV. The CDR3 has 12 amino acids. V shed 5 bases and J shed 6 bases, with 11 bases lying between them. CDR3 residues: CASSPPSGEQYF. DNA for the CDR3: TGTGCCAGCAGCCCCCCCTCCGGCGAGCAGTACTTC.

The gene calls are TRBV18 and TRBJ2-5, with 8 bases lining up with TRBD1. The J call may be wrong; the DNA end is better matched by TRBJ2-7. The CDR3 consists of 15 residues. Germline V lookup: CDR1 KGHSH, CDR2 LQKENI. CDR3 sequence: CASSPLQDRAGEQYF. DNA for the CDR3: TGTGCCAGCTCACCATTACAGGACAGGGCTGGCGAGCAGTACTTC.

As DNA, the CDR3 is TGTGCCAGCAGCCAGAGCTCCTACAATGAGCAGTTCTTC. It translates to CASSQSSYNEQFF. The rearrangement links TRBV7-9 to TRBJ2-1; D is undetermined. This CDR3 is built from 13 residues. The V gene lost 5 bases and the J gene lost 0 bases, with 5 bases spanning the gap. Germline lookup yields CDR1 SEHNR and CDR2 FQNEAQ (reference sequence).

The chain combines TRBV5-1 with TRBJ1-6; D remains unclear. The germline CDR1 and CDR2 sequences are SGHRS and YFSETQ. Trimming left V 1 base short and J 7 bases short, with 9 bases between. The CDR3 has 14 residues. Here the CDR3 reads CASSLRYDNSPLHF. CDR3 sequence (DNA): TGCGCCAGCAGCTTGAGATACGACAATTCACCCCTCCACTTT.

V is TRBV5-5 and J is TRBJ2-2; 10 nucleotides align to TRBD1. J was trimmed by 4 bases and V by 4 bases; bases with no gene match: 7. The CDR3 contains 16 residues. Germline CDR1 reads SGHKS; CDR2 reads YYEKEE (reference sequence). The CDR3 DNA sequence: TGTGCCAGCAGCCTGACGGGACAGGGGAGCACCGGGGAGCTGTTTTTT. It yields the protein CASSLTGQGSTGELFF.

This chain joins TRBV29-1 and TRBJ2-7; D remains ambiguous. This CDR3 contains 11 residues. Trimming removed 0 bases at V and 3 bases at J, with 3 bases between. CDR1 SQVTM and CDR2 ANQGSEA come from the germline V gene. CDR3 sequence reads: CSVEDFYEQYF. CDR3 coding DNA: TGCAGCGTTGAAGATTTCTACGAGCAGTACTTC.

The gene calls are TRBV6-1 and TRBJ2-7, with D perhaps TRBD2 (6 bases). Trimming took 5 bases from V and 2 from J, leaving 13 bases between them. CDR3 length: 14 amino acids. CDR1 and CDR2 (germline): MNHNS, SASEGT. The CDR3 loop reads CASSLTSYTYEQYF. CDR3 sequence (DNA): TGTGCCAGCAGTCTTACTAGCTATACCTACGAGCAGTACTTC.

This clone is labeled as large. The gene calls are TRBV15 and TRBJ2-7, with D perhaps matching TRBD1 (5 bases). Trimming removed 0 bases from V and 1 base from J, with 10 bases in between. The CDR3 extends over 15 amino acids. Germline CDR1 and CDR2: LNHNV and YYDKDF (reference sequence). The CDR3 DNA is TGTGCCACCAGCAGAGATGGGTCAGGGTCCTACGAGCAGTACTTC. Protein: CATSRDGSGSYEQYF.